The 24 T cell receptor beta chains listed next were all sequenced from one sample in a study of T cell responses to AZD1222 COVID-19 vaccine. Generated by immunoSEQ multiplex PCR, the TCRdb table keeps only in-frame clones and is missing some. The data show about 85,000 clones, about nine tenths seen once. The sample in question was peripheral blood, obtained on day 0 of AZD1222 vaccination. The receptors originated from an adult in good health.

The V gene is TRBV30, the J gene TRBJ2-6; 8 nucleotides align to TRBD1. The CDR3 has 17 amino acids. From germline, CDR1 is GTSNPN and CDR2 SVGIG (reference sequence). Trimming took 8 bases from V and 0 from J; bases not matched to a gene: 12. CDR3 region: CATLGRQGSSGANVLTF. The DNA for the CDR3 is TGTGCCACATTGGGAAGACAGGGGTCCTCTGGGGCCAACGTCCTGACTTTC.

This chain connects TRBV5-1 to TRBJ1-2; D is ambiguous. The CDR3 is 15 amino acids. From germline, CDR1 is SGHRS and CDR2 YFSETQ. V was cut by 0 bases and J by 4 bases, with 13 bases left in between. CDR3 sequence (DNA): TGCGCCAGCAGCTTGGAAGAGGCCGTTAGCTATGGCTACACCTTC. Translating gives CASSLEEAVSYGYTF.

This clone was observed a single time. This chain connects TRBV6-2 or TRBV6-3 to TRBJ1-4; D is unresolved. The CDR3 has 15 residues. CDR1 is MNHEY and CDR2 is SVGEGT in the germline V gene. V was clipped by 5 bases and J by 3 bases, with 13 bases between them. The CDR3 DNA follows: TGTGCCAGCAGTCGACCGGGAAGGTCTAATGAAAAACTGTTTTTT. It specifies CASSRPGRSNEKLFF.

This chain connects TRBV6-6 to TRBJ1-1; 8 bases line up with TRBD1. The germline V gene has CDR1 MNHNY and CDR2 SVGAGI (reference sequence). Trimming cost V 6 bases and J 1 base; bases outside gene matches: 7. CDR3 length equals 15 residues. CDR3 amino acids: CASSQTDRGNTEAFF. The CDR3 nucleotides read TGTGCCAGCAGCCAAACAGACAGGGGGAACACTGAAGCTTTCTTT.

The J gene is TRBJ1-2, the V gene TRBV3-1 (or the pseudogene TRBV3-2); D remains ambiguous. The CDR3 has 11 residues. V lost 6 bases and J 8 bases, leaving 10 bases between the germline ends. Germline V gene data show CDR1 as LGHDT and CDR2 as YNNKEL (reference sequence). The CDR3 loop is CASRYGEGYTF. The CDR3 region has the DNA TGTGCCAGCAGGTATGGAGAGGGCTACACCTTC.

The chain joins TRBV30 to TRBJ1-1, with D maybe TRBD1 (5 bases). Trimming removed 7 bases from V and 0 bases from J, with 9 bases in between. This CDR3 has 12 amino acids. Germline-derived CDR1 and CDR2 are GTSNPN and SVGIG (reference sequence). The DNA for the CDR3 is TGTGCCTTGACAGATATGAACACTGAAGCTTTCTTT. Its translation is CALTDMNTEAFF.

The chain's CDR3 is CASSLAGSNTGELFF. In DNA, the CDR3 is TGTGCCAGCAGCTTAGCGGGATCGAACACCGGGGAGCTGTTTTTT. The chain recombines TRBV7-9 with TRBJ2-2; D call uncertain. V was trimmed by 0 bases and J by 0 bases, leaving 5 bases between them. Germline V gives CDR1 SEHNR, CDR2 FQNEAQ (reference sequence). The CDR3 is made up of 15 amino acids.

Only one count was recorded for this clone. The CDR3: CATKGEGNSPLHF. The CDR3, as DNA: TGTGCCACTAAGGGGGAGGGGAATTCACCCCTCCACTTT. The rearrangement uses TRBV10-3 and TRBJ1-6; a possible D gene is TRBD1 (6 bases). This CDR3 is built from 13 residues. Germline assignment: CDR1 ENHRY and CDR2 SYGVKD. V dropped 10 bases and J dropped 7 bases, with 14 bases sitting between them.

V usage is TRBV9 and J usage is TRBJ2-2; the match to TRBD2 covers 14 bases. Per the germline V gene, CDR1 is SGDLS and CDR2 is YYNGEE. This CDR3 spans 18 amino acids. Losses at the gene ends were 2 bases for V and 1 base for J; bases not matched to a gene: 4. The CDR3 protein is CASSVTSGGARNTGELFF. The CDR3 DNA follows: TGTGCCAGCAGCGTGACTAGCGGGGGGGCAAGGAACACCGGGGAGCTGTTTTTT.

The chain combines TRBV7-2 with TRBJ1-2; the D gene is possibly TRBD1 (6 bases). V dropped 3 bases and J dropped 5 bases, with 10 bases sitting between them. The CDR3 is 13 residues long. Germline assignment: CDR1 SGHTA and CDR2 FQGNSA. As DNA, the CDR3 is TGTGCCAGCAGCTTTTCAAGGGGGTATGGCTACACCTTC. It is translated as CASSFSRGYGYTF.

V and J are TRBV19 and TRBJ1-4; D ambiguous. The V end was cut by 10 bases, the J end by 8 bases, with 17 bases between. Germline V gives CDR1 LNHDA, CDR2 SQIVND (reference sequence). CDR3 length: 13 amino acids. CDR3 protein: CATRAGPGEKLFF. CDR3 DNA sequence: TGTGCCACCAGAGCGGGCCCGGGAGAAAAACTGTTTTTT. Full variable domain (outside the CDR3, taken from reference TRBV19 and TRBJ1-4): DGGITQSPKYLFRKEGQNVTLSCEQNLNHDAMYWYRQDPGQGLRLIYYSQIVNDFQKGDIAEGYSVSREKKESFPLTVTSAQKNPTAFYLCATRAGPGEKLFFGSGTQLSVL.

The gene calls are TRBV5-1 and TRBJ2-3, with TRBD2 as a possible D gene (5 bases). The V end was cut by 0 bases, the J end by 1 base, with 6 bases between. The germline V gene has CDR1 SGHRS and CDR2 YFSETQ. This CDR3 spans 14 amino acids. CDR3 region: CASSLEEGTDTQYF. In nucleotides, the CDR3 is TGCGCCAGCAGCTTGGAGGAGGGCACAGATACGCAGTATTTT. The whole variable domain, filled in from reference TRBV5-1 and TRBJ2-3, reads KAGVTQTPRYLIKTRGQQVTLSCSPISGHRSVSWYQQTPGQGLQFLFEYFSETQRNKGNFPGRFSGRQFSNSRSEMNVSTLELGDSALYLCASSLEEGTDTQYFGPGTRLTVL.

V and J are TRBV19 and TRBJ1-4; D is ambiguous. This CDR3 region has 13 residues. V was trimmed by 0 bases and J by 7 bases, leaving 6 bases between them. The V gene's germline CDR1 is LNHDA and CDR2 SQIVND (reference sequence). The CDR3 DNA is TGTGCCAGTAGTATAGATCGCGGTGAAAAACTGTTTTTT. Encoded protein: CASSIDRGEKLFF.

In DNA form, the CDR3 reads TGTGCCAGCAGCCAATCTCGTGGCGGAAATGAGCAGTTCTTC. This gives the protein CASSQSRGGNEQFF. The genes are TRBV16 and TRBJ2-1; D not resolved. Germline CDR1 is KGHSY and CDR2 is FQNENV. With 0 bases removed from V and 7 bases from J, the gap between germline ends came to 10 bases. The CDR3 totals 14 residues.

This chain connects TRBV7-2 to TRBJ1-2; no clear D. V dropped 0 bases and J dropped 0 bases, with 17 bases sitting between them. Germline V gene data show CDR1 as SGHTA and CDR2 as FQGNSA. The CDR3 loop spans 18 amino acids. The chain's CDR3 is CASSLAFVSALSNYGYTF. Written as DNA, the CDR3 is TGTGCCAGCAGCTTAGCATTTGTGTCAGCTCTTTCTAACTATGGCTACACCTTC.

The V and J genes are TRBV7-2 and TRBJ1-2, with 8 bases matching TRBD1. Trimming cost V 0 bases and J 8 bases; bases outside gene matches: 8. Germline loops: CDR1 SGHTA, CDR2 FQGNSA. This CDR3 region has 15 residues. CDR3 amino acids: CASSLAWAGGDGYTF. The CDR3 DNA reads TGTGCCAGCAGCTTAGCGTGGGCAGGGGGCGACGGCTACACCTTC.

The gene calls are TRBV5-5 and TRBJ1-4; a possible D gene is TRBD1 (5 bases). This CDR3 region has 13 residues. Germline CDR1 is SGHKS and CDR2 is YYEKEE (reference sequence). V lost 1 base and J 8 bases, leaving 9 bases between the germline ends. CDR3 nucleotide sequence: TGTGCCAGCAGCTTGTGGGGGGACGAAAAACTGTTTTTT. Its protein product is CASSLWGDEKLFF. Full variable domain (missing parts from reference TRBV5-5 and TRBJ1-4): DAGVTQSPTHLIKTRGQQVTLRCSPISGHKSVSWYQQVLGQGPQFIFQYYEKEERGRGNFPDRFSARQFPNYSSELNVNALLLGDSALYLCASSLWGDEKLFFGSGTQLSVL.

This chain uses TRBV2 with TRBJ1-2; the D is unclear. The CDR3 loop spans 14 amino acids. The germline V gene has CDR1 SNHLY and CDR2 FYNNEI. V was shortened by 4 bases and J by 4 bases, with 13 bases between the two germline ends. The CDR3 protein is CASSALLEGYGYTF. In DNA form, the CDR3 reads TGTGCCAGCAGTGCCCTCCTGGAAGGCTATGGCTACACCTTC.

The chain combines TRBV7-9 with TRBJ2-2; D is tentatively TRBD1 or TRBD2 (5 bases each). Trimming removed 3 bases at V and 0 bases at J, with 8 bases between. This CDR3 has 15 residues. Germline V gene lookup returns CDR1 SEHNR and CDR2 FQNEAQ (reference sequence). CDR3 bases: TGTGCCAGCAGCTTCAGGGACGCGAACACCGGGGAGCTGTTTTTT. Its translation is CASSFRDANTGELFF.

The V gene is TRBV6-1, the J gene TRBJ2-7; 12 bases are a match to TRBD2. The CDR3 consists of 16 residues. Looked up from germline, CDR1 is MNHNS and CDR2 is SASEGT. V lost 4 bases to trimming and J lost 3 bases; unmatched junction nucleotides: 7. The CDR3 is CASSASTSGSVYEQYF. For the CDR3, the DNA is TGTGCCAGCAGTGCCTCGACTAGCGGGAGTGTCTACGAGCAGTACTTC.

In nucleotides, the CDR3 is TGTGCCAGCAGCGTAGGAGGCGGGAGCGATTACGAGCAGTACTTC. It codes for CASSVGGGSDYEQYF. The V gene is TRBV9, the J gene TRBJ2-7; TRBD2 agrees at 7 bases. CDR3 length: 15 residues. The trim removed 0 bases at V and 4 bases at J, leaving 7 bases unmatched. Germline V lookup: CDR1 SGDLS, CDR2 YYNGEE. Full variable domain (missing parts from reference TRBV9 and TRBJ2-7): DSGVTQTPKHLITATGQRVTLRCSPRSGDLSVYWYQQSLDQGLQFLIQYYNGEERAKGNILERFSAQQFPDLHSELNLSSLELGDSALYFCASSVGGGSDYEQYFGPGTRLTVT.

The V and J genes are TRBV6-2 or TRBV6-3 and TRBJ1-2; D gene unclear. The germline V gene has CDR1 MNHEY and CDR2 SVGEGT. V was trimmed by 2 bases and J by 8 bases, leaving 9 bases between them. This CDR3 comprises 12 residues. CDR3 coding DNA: TGTGCCAGCAGTTACGGTTCTCGGGGCTACACCTTC. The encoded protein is CASSYGSRGYTF.

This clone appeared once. The CDR3 loop is CASSQDPTGLPEQFF. DNA for the CDR3: TGTGCCAGCAGCCAAGATCCGACAGGGCTCCCTGAGCAGTTCTTC. The V gene is TRBV3-1 (or the pseudogene TRBV3-2), the J gene TRBJ2-1; 7 bases align to TRBD1. The CDR3 is made up of 15 amino acids. Germline CDR1 is LGHDT and CDR2 is YNNKEL (reference sequence). The V segment lost 0 bases and the J segment 9 bases; nucleotides outside the gene matches: 8.

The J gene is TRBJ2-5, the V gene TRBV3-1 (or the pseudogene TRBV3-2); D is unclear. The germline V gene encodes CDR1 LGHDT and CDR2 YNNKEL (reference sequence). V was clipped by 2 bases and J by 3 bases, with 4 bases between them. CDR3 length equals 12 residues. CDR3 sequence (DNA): TGTGCCAGCAGCCAATTTGAAGAGACCCAGTACTTC. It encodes CASSQFEETQYF.